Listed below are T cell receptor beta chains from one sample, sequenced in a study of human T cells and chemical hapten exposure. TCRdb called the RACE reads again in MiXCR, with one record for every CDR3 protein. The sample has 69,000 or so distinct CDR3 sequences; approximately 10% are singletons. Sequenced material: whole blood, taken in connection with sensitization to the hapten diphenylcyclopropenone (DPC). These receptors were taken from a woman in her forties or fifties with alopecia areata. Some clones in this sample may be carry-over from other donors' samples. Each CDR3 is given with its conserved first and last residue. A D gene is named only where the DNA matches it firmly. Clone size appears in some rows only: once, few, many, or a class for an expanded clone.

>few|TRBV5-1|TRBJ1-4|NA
TGCGCCAGCAGCTTGGTCAGGGGCGGGGAAAAACTGTTTTTT
CASSLVRGGEKLFF
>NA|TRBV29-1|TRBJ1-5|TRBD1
TGCAGCGCTAGACAGGGGGATCAGCCCCAGCATTTT
CSARQGDQPQHF
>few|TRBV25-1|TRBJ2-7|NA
TGTGCCAGCAGTAACCGGACGGGAACCTACGAGCAGTACTTC
CASSNRTGTYEQYF
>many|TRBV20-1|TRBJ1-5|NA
TGCAGTGCTCGGAGTCGGGAGAATCAGCCCCAGCATTTT
CSARSRENQPQHF
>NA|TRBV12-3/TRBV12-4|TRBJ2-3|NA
TGTGCCAGCAGTAAGGGGGGGAGCACAGATACGCAGTATTTT
CASSKGGSTDTQYF
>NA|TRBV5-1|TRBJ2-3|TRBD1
TGCGCCAGCAGCCCGACAGGGGGTTGGACAGATACGCAGTATTTT
CASSPTGGWTDTQYF
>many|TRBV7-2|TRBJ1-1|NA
TGTGCCAGCAGCCCGAGCCGGGACCAAGCTTTCTTT
CASSPSRDQAFF
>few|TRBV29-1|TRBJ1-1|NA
TGCAGCGTTGAAGGATCTGTGAACACTGAAGCTTTCTTT
CSVEGSVNTEAFF
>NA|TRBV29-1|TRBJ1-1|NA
TGCAGCGTTGAAGGCAGGGACCAAGCTTTCTTT
CSVEGRDQAFF
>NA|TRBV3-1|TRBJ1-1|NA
TGTGCCAGCAGCCAAGCTCCTGGACGCCCAGGCGTCTTATCCCCCAGGGCCTTAACTGAAGCTTTCTTT
CASSQAPGRPGVLSPRALTEAFF
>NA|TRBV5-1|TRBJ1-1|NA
TGCGCCAGCAGCCCCTCCACAGGTGTGACTGAAGCTTTCTTT
CASSPSTGVTEAFF
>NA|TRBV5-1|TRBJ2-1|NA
TGCGCCAGCAGCTTGGCCGTAGCGCAACGATACAATGAGCAGTTCTTC
CASSLAVAQRYNEQFF
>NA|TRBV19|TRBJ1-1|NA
TGTGCCAGTAGTCAGGGATCAGGCACTGAAGCTTTCTTT
CASSQGSGTEAFF
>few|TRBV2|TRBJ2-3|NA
TGTGCCAGCAGTTCCGACTTCTCTAGCACAGATACGCAGTATTTT
CASSSDFSSTDTQYF
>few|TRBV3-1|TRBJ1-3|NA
TGTGCCAGCAGCCAAGACAGATATGGAAACACCATATATTTT
CASSQDRYGNTIYF
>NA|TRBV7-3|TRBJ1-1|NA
TGTGCCAGCAGCTTTGGGGGGACCACTGAAGCTTTCTTT
CASSFGGTTEAFF
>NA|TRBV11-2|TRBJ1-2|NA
TGTGCCAGCAGCCCCTTAAACTTCTTTGGGGGCTACACCTTC
CASSPLNFFGGYTF
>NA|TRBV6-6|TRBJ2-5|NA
TGTGCCAGCAGTACCAGGGTCGAAGGGACCCAGTACTTC
CASSTRVEGTQYF
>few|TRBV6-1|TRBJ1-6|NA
TGTGCCAGCAGTGAAGATCCTTTTGACAATTCACCCCTCCACTTT
CASSEDPFDNSPLHF
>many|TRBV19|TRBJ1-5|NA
TGTGCCAGTAGTATTGCGGGGATTCAGCCCCAGCATTTT
CASSIAGIQPQHF
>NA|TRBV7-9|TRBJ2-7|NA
TGTGCCAGCAGCTCGGGGTTGGGCCTCTACGAGCAGTACTTC
CASSSGLGLYEQYF
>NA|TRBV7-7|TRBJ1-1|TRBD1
TGTGCCAGCAGCCCAGACAGGGACACTGAAGCTTTCTTT
CASSPDRDTEAFF
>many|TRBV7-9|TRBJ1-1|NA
TGTGCCAGCAGCCCCCCGAGGGGGTTGGACACTGAAGCTTTCTTT
CASSPPRGLDTEAFF
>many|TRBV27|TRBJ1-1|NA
TGTGCCAGCAGTTTCCGGGGAATCACTGAAGCTTTCTTT
CASSFRGITEAFF
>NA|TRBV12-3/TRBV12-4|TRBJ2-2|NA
TGTGCCAGCAGTGAACCCACCGGGGAGCTGTTTTTT
CASSEPTGELFF
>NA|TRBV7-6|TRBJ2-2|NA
TGTGCCAGCAGCTTAGATCGAGCCTTCAGCGGGGAGCTGTTTTTT
CASSLDRAFSGELFF
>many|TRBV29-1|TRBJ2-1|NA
TGCAGTACGTTTTCAAGGATAGAGGTGGAGGGGCAGTTCTTC
CSTFSRIEVEGQFF
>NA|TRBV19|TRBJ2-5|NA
TGTGCCAGTAAAGGACAAGAGACCCAGTACTTC
CASKGQETQYF
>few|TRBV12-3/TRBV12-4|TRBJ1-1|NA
TGTGCCAGCAGTTCTCCCCCCGGGCCGCGGGCTTTCTTT
CASSSPPGPRAFF
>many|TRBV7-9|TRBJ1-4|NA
TGTGCCAGCAGCTTACCAGTAGGGATGCGGGATGAAAAACTGTTTTTT
CASSLPVGMRDEKLFF
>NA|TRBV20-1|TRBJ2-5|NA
TGCAGTGCAAACCCTTTGCGGAGGAGGCAAGAGACCCAGTACTTC
CSANPLRRRQETQYF
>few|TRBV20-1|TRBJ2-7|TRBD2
TGCAGTGCTATTTCCGGGGGGGAGAGGAACGAGCAGTACTTC
CSAISGGERNEQYF
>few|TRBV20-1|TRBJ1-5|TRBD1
TGCAGTGCTAAAATACAGGGGATCCAGCCCCAGCATTTT
CSAKIQGIQPQHF
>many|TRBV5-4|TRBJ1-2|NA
TGTGCCAGCAGCTTGGGGCAGGGAAGCTATGGCTACACCTTC
CASSLGQGSYGYTF
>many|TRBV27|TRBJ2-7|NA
TGTGCCAGCAGTTTATCCCTGGTCCAGAGGGAGCAGTACTTC
CASSLSLVQREQYF
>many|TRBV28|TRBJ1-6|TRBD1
TGTGCCAGCAAGGACGGACAGGGGTCCCAACACTTTAATTCACCCCTCCACTTT
CASKDGQGSQHFNSPLHF
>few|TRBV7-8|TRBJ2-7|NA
TGTGCCAGCAGCTTTCCCCGGGACGGCGCCTACGAGCAGTACTTC
CASSFPRDGAYEQYF
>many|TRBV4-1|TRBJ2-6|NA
TGCGCCAGCAGCCAACCCCTCCAAAGGACGACGCAGGGGGCCAACGTCCTGACTTTC
CASSQPLQRTTQGANVLTF
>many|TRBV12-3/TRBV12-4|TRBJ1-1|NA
TGTGCCAGCAGTTTTCTGGGGGATCGTACTGAAGCTTTCTTT
CASSFLGDRTEAFF
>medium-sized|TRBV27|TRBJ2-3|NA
TGTGCCAGCACCCATCGGGACTCCGGAAGAACAGATACGCAGTATTTT
CASTHRDSGRTDTQYF
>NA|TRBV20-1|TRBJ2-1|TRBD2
TGCAGTGCTAGGTACGGGGGGTTCTACAATGAGCAGTTCTTC
CSARYGGFYNEQFF
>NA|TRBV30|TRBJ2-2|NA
TGTGCCTGGAGTACTTCGAACACCGGGGAGCTGTTTTTT
CAWSTSNTGELFF
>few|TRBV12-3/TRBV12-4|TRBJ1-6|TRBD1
TGTGCCAGCAGCCAGACAGGGGGAAATTCACCCCTCCACTTT
CASSQTGGNSPLHF
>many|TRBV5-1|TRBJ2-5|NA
TGCGCCAGCAGCCCGCAGGCGGGATACCAAGAGACCCAGTACTTC
CASSPQAGYQETQYF
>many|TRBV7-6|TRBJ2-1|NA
TGTGCCAGCAGCTTAGCCACAGGGCGCTACAATGAGCAGTTCTTC
CASSLATGRYNEQFF
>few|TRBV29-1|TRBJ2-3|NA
TGCAGCGTTGATCCCAGCGGAATCACAGATACGCAGTATTTT
CSVDPSGITDTQYF
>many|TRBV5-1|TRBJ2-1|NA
TGCGCCAGCAGACGCGGAGCGGAGCGGTACAATGAGCAGTTCTTC
CASRRGAERYNEQFF
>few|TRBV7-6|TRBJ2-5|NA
TGTGCCAGCAGCTTATATCCGGGCAGCGAGACCCAGTACTTC
CASSLYPGSETQYF
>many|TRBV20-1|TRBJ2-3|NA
TGCAGTCCGAAGGGACCTCCAGATACGCAGTATTTT
CSPKGPPDTQYF
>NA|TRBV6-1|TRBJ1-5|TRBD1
TGTGCCAGCAGCGGGACGGACAGGCAGCCCCAGCATTTT
CASSGTDRQPQHF
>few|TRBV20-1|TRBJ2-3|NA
TGCAGTGCTAGAGGCCCGGAGTTAACAGATACGCAGTATTTT
CSARGPELTDTQYF
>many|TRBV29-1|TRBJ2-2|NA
TGCAGCGTTGATCAGGGAGGCACCGGGGAGCTGTTTTTT
CSVDQGGTGELFF